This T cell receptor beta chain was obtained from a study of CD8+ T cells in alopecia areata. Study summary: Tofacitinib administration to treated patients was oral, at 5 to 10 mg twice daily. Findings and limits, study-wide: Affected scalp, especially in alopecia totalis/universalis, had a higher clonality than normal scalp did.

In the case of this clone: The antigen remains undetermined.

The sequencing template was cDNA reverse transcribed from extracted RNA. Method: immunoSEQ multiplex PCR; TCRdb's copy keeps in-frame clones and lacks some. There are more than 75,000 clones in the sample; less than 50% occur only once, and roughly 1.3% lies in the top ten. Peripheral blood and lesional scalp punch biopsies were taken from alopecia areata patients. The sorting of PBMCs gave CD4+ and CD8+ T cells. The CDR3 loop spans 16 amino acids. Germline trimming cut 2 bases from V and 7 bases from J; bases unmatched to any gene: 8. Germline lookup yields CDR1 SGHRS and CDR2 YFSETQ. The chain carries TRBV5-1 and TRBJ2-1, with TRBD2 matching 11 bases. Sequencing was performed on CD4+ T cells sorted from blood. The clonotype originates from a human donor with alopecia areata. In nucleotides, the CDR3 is TGCGCCAGCAGCTTCCATACTAGCGGGAGTGGTAATGAGCAGTTCTTC. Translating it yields CASSFHTSGSGNEQFF. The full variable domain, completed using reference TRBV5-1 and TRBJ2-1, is KAGVTQTPRYLIKTRGQQVTLSCSPISGHRSVSWYQQTPGQGLQFLFEYFSETQRNKGNFPGRFSGRQFSNSRSEMNVSTLELGDSALYLCASSFHTSGSGNEQFFGPGTRLTVL.